The T cell receptor beta chain described here comes from a study of cytomegalovirus exposure and HLA in healthy donors (dated 2017 in TCRdb). Context from the whole study: According to an earlier analysis of 450 to 650 of the donors, about 180 million T cells yielded some 120 million unique TCR beta sequences and approximately 300 Gb of sequence data. Roughly 300 gigabases of sequencing data and approximately 92 million unique TCR sequences made up an early release that covered under 750 HLA-typed donors. Of the 350 to 450 genotyped donors, roughly 80% were placed in the genetic ancestry cluster associated with self-reported Caucasian donors. The study aimed to test whether cataloging public T cell receptors could reveal signatures of past pathogen exposure. The study profiled the T cell repertoires of 666 subjects by immunosequencing and related them to cytomegalovirus serostatus. A separate validation cohort of about 110 different subjects was used in addition to the approximately 700-subject first cohort. High-throughput TCR immunosequencing, statistical association of individual TCRs with disease status, and machine learning were combined to predict cytomegalovirus infection status. A later analysis re-examined previously published TCR beta repertoires from about 670 donors and added high-resolution HLA genotyping to investigate patterns of TCR occurrence. In the later analysis, no new phenotypic data were used to find candidate immune exposures; instead, reliance was placed on TCR beta sequences and their occurrence across donors. An earlier analysis of approximately 630 of the donors applied high-throughput TCR beta sequencing to assess whether each TCR beta V gene segment acted as functional or pseudogenic. Donor age, sex, ethnicity and CMV serostatus were collected together with the repertoire data. A later genetic analysis used genome-wide SNP genotypes for about 65% of the roughly 700 donors, treating that subset as a discovery cohort. Every discovery cohort repertoire had been produced on one sequencing platform. Both class I and class II loci were covered by HLA typing, at four-digit resolution. The number of donors typed differed by locus, with roughly 629-640 for A, B, C, DRB1 and DQB1, around 500 for DQA1, 600 to 610 for DPA1, and some 440 for DPB1. Because of strong linkage in the cohort, roughly five DR-DQ haplotypes were treated as single units for association and clustering. Among roughly 400 genotyped donors of the cohort, an average of around 220,000 unique TCR beta nucleotide sequences was sequenced per donor, of which about 19% were non-productive. Broad study findings and their caveats: Most TCR sequences were seen in very few donors, while some public TCRs were found in many individuals. Strong co-occurrence of HLA alleles, especially DR and DQ, made assigning TCR associations to individual alleles difficult. Because HLA typing was unavailable for some donors at each locus, only the typed subset was used in association tests. A further reported finding was that TCR beta sequences accurately predicted the HLA-A and HLA-B alleles for most subjects in the first cohort. Most CMV-associated TCR beta chains appeared to be HLA-restricted in a later analysis, and the HLA associations seemed to be driven largely by CMV exposure. Linkage disequilibrium might explain the correlated functional status among segregating V segments, but an unknown experimental factor could not be ruled out. In a later analysis, several top co-occurrence clusters were reported to appear linked to parvovirus B19, influenza, CMV and Epstein-Barr virus. It was suggested by the authors that the approach could potentially be generalized to other disease states and immunological phenotypes. A cluster of highly shared sequence variants was judged likely to be a technical artifact of the sequencing pipeline. A later genetic analysis reported fewer N-insertions in productive TCRs among donors in an Asian-associated ancestry cluster than the roughly 620-donor mean. In a later analysis, around 17,000 TCR beta sequences were associated with specific HLA alleles at a false discovery rate of 0.05. In an earlier analysis of under 600 of the donors, most TCR beta V segments were observed in productive rearrangements about 87% or about 30% of the time, broadly matching IMGT annotations. In both the original and validation cohorts, the classifier was reported to diagnose cytomegalovirus status with high specificity and sensitivity. The presence/absence analyses assumed that sequencing depth was roughly uniform across donors, and that assumption may not be true. The earlier analysis of 587 of the donors excluded 15 to 20 rarely observed V segments, including chromosome 9 orphons, because counts were too low. This cohort had only TCR beta chains sequenced, and the lack of alpha or paired-chain data limited which features could be detected. V-gene and J-gene trimming of TCR beta chains was associated with a missense DCLRE1C variant in a later genetic analysis, and the association was replicated in an independent cohort. Some IMGT-functional V segments, including TRBV6-2 and TRBV6-3, could not be told apart with the 87-base-pair reads, so those segments were excluded. The only immune exposure information available for the cohort was CMV serostatus. A later analysis found that TCR association rates varied across HLA loci, with DRB1 alleles showing the most associated TCRs and HLA-C alleles the fewest. A total of some 180 TCR beta chains were listed by the study as associated with cytomegalovirus. Compared with equally common non-associated chains, HLA-associated TCR beta chains in a later analysis were more clonally expanded and had lower generation probabilities. In vitro tests confirmed that a few of the cytomegalovirus-associated TCR beta chains recognize cytomegalovirus antigens.

Measured from the cysteine to the phenylalanine, the CDR3 is 14 residues long. Only CDR3 DNA remains: 42 bases, in frame from the first base. Taken from the germline V gene, the CDR1 and CDR2 loops are SQVTM and ANQGSEA. The junction carries 16 bases between V and J, which are trimmed by 1 base and 7 bases respectively. Library construction relied on the immunoSEQ multiplex PCR assay. For the multiplex PCR, a mixture combining 60 forward primers for TCR Vbeta segments and 13 reverse primers for TCR Jbeta segments was used. The CDR3 region of rearranged TCR beta genes was amplified from genomic DNA by a multiplex PCR assay. The Illumina HiSeq System was used to sequence the amplified TCR beta libraries as 87-base-pair reads. Concerning the study's data processing: In a later analysis, tens of millions of unique TCR beta chains were counted across the 500 to 850 repertoires, and approximately 11 million of these chains were shared by at least two donors. To remove PCR and sequencing errors, raw reads were error-corrected and collapsed into unique sequences using a nearest-neighbor algorithm that merged closely related sequences. V, D and J gene segments were assigned by aligning CDR3 sequences to IMGT reference sequences. Each retained sequence needed at least a six-nucleotide match to both a V gene segment and a J gene segment. Rearrangements were classified as productive when the CDR3 lacked stop codons and remained in frame with V and J, and all other rearrangements were classified as non-productive. Following IMGT convention, CDR3 was defined as the stretch from the second conserved V-encoded cysteine to the conserved J-encoded phenylalanine. Sequences without an unambiguous match to a single V gene segment were excluded from the earlier analysis of about 600 of the donors. In an earlier analysis of around 590 of the donors, a V segment was called functional when productive rearrangements were above 56.7%, and segregating when the standard deviation between donors exceeded 5%. A statistical classification framework was built to diagnose cytomegalovirus status from the catalog of TCR beta chain sequences. In a later analysis, V and J genes were assigned by comparing TCR nucleotide sequences against IMGT/GENE-DB human TR gene sequences. In a later analysis, CDR3 sequences and most-parsimonious VDJ recombination scenarios were assigned using the TCRdist pipeline. A later analysis defined each TCR beta chain by its CDR3 amino acid sequence plus V-gene family, and excluded reads lacking a unique V-gene family. In a later analysis, 500 to 700 highly shared, low-generation-probability nucleotide sequences were removed to address suspected cross-contamination and a sequencing artifact. A later analysis calculated a clonal expansion index for each public chain from normalized within-repertoire ranks of inferred template counts. A later analysis computed generation probabilities with a VDJ recombination model fitted to out-of-frame rearrangements, and checked the results against IGoR. Hypergeometric tests were used in a later analysis to score TCR-TCR, TCR-HLA and TCR-CMV co-occurrence, with a repertoire-size bias correction applied to the TCR pairs. In a later analysis, false discovery rates were estimated by permuting HLA or CMV assignments 20 times. In a later analysis, co-occurring TCRs were grouped using DBSCAN, with TCRdist sequence similarity added in when clustering inside HLA-allele-positive subsets. Co-occurrence clustering excluded repertoires with fewer than 30,000 or more than 120,000 public chains, plus five with anomalous nucleotide sharing. Drawn from immuneACCESS, this table holds only the in-frame rearrangements with V and J called that TCRdb kept. Clones are partly lost; checked studies trace under half to an unresolved V gene and leave the rest unexplained. V, J and clone size reflect that table, while D and trimming were determined from the DNA. In this sample the table shows some 150,000 clones, approximately 88% of which occur a single time. 0.75% to 0.95% of the sample rests with the top ten.

The cohort consisted of approximately 690 healthy bone marrow donors. All cohort members were sampled while nominally healthy, although unrecorded immune exposures were likely present. The donor was CMV seronegative and was included in the group of about 400 seronegative cohort members. A peripheral blood sample was provided by each donor, and peripheral blood mononuclear cells were used for TCR beta sequencing. Genomic DNA extraction from the blood cell samples was performed with the Qiagen DNeasy Blood Extraction Kit. This clone appeared once. The antigen it binds to is not known. The sample holds no much larger clone one base away, and base qualities are not on file.

The chain joins TRBV29-1 to TRBJ1-1; the D segment could be TRBD1, given 6 matching bases. The sequenced sample was PBMCs. The TCR originated in a woman aged 25 to 39 in good health and CMV-seronegative. Read as DNA, the sequence is TGCAGCGTTGAAGTGGGAGGGGGGCGCGGTGAAGCTTTCTTT. This encodes CSVEVGGGRGEAFF.